These T cell receptor beta chains were read from a single sample in a study of T cells after yellow fever vaccination. A single record per CDR3 protein comes from TCRdb applying MiXCR to the 5' RACE reads. The sample lists 200,000 to 300,000 distinct CDR3 sequences, roughly 6.8% seen once, with more than 0.85% in the top ten. The sequences come from CD4+ T cells sorted from PBMCs, collected on the day of the yellow fever booster vaccination. These receptors all stem from a man younger than 40 who received the YFV17D yellow fever vaccine. Both conserved end residues are part of each CDR3. The order of the fields is CDR3 DNA, CDR3 protein, D gene, J gene, clone size, V gene. The D gene is left open where the match is weak. The size entry is marked missing in some rows and otherwise reads once, few, many or a size class.

CDR3 DNA: TGTGCCAGCAGCTTGAGGGCGGGAAAAGATACGCAGTATTTT; CDR3 protein: CASSLRAGKDTQYF; D gene: .; J gene: TRBJ2-3; clone size: few; V gene: TRBV11-2
CDR3 DNA: TGTGCCAGCAGCTTAACCTTTCGTGGAGGGTCCTCCTACGAGCAGTACTTC; CDR3 protein: CASSLTFRGGSSYEQYF; D gene: .; J gene: TRBJ2-7; clone size: many; V gene: TRBV7-9
CDR3 DNA: TGCGCCAGCAGCCAAGCACGAGGAATCAATGAGCAGTTCTTC; CDR3 protein: CASSQARGINEQFF; D gene: .; J gene: TRBJ2-1; clone size: many; V gene: TRBV4-3
CDR3 DNA: TGCAGTGCTAGGGGAGGACTAGCGGGACCCCTCGAGCAGTACTTC; CDR3 protein: CSARGGLAGPLEQYF; D gene: TRBD2; J gene: TRBJ2-7; clone size: many; V gene: TRBV20-1
CDR3 DNA: TGTGCCACCAGTGATTACCACCCCCCGAGCGGCCAACAAGAGACCCAGTACTTC; CDR3 protein: CATSDYHPPSGQQETQYF; D gene: .; J gene: TRBJ2-5; clone size: few; V gene: TRBV24-1
CDR3 DNA: TGTGCCAGCAGCTTCCCGGGGACAGGGTACTACGAGCAGTACTTC; CDR3 protein: CASSFPGTGYYEQYF; D gene: TRBD1; J gene: TRBJ2-7; clone size: .; V gene: TRBV7-2
CDR3 DNA: TGTGCCAGCAGTGAAGAATGGGAGGGTACCCAGTACTTC; CDR3 protein: CASSEEWEGTQYF; D gene: TRBD2; J gene: TRBJ2-5; clone size: few; V gene: TRBV2
CDR3 DNA: TGTGCCAGCAGTTCCCGGGGGTCACATGAGCAGTTCTTC; CDR3 protein: CASSSRGSHEQFF; D gene: .; J gene: TRBJ2-1; clone size: .; V gene: TRBV28
CDR3 DNA: TGTGCCAGCAGTTACGGGGCGGGAGGGCCGGAGACCCAGTACTTC; CDR3 protein: CASSYGAGGPETQYF; D gene: TRBD2; J gene: TRBJ2-5; clone size: .; V gene: TRBV6-5
CDR3 DNA: TGTGCCAGCTCACCTAACCCGACAGGGTTAGTGGGCGAGCAGTACTTC; CDR3 protein: CASSPNPTGLVGEQYF; D gene: TRBD1; J gene: TRBJ2-7; clone size: .; V gene: TRBV18
CDR3 DNA: TGTGCCAGCTCACTCCTCCCCCCCACTAGCGGGAGCTCCTACAATGAGCAGTTCTTC; CDR3 protein: CASSLLPPTSGSSYNEQFF; D gene: TRBD2; J gene: TRBJ2-1; clone size: few; V gene: TRBV18
CDR3 DNA: TGTGCCAGCAGCTCTGCGGGACTAGCAACTGGCGAGCAGTACTTC; CDR3 protein: CASSSAGLATGEQYF; D gene: TRBD2; J gene: TRBJ2-7; clone size: many; V gene: TRBV11-2
CDR3 DNA: TGTGCCAGTAGTCAACGGACAGTAGTGAACACTGAAGCTTTCTTT; CDR3 protein: CASSQRTVVNTEAFF; D gene: .; J gene: TRBJ1-1; clone size: .; V gene: TRBV19
CDR3 DNA: TGCAGTGCTACCAGATGGGACTACCCCACAGATACGCAGTATTTT; CDR3 protein: CSATRWDYPTDTQYF; D gene: TRBD2; J gene: TRBJ2-3; clone size: .; V gene: TRBV20-1
CDR3 DNA: TGTGCCAGCATGGGAGTTGAGACCCAGTACTTC; CDR3 protein: CASMGVETQYF; D gene: .; J gene: TRBJ2-5; clone size: .; V gene: TRBV27
CDR3 DNA: TGTGCCAGCAGCTTAGCTTCGGGGGCCCGACAGAACTTC; CDR3 protein: CASSLASGARQNF; D gene: .; J gene: TRBJ2-5; clone size: many; V gene: TRBV7-6
CDR3 DNA: TGTGCCAGCAGATACTCGAGCTCTAGCGGGAGTCCCTACGAGCAGTACTTC; CDR3 protein: CASRYSSSSGSPYEQYF; D gene: TRBD2; J gene: TRBJ2-7; clone size: few; V gene: TRBV6-5
CDR3 DNA: TGTGCCAGCTCACCACCGCAATCCTACGAGCAGTACTTC; CDR3 protein: CASSPPQSYEQYF; D gene: .; J gene: TRBJ2-7; clone size: many; V gene: TRBV18
CDR3 DNA: TGCAGCGTGGTCTCGGACGGGAGGTCCTACGAGCAGTACTTC; CDR3 protein: CSVVSDGRSYEQYF; D gene: TRBD2; J gene: TRBJ2-7; clone size: many; V gene: TRBV29-1
CDR3 DNA: TGCAGCGGGGACAGGGGATTGAACACTGAAGCTTTCTTT; CDR3 protein: CSGDRGLNTEAFF; D gene: TRBD1; J gene: TRBJ1-1; clone size: few; V gene: TRBV29-1
CDR3 DNA: TGTGCCAGCAGCCGACAGGGCTATGAGCAGTTCTTC; CDR3 protein: CASSRQGYEQFF; D gene: TRBD1; J gene: TRBJ2-1; clone size: many; V gene: TRBV6-2/TRBV6-3
CDR3 DNA: TGTGCCAGCAGCTTACAGCATACTCAGGAGACCCAGTACTTC; CDR3 protein: CASSLQHTQETQYF; D gene: .; J gene: TRBJ2-5; clone size: many; V gene: TRBV5-5
CDR3 DNA: TGTGCCAGCAGCCTCCAGGAGGGGCGAACTGAAGCTTTCTTT; CDR3 protein: CASSLQEGRTEAFF; D gene: .; J gene: TRBJ1-1; clone size: many; V gene: TRBV7-9
CDR3 DNA: TGTGCCAGCAGCTTTCTACCTTACGGCAGCCAGGGCTACACCTTC; CDR3 protein: CASSFLPYGSQGYTF; D gene: .; J gene: TRBJ1-2; clone size: many; V gene: TRBV7-8
CDR3 DNA: TGCGCCAGCAGCCAAGATCTAGGGAGCTCCTATAATTCACCCCTCCACTTT; CDR3 protein: CASSQDLGSSYNSPLHF; D gene: .; J gene: TRBJ1-6; clone size: many; V gene: TRBV4-3
CDR3 DNA: TGTGCCAGCAGTTCAGGGGTTGTGGAGACCCAGTACTTC; CDR3 protein: CASSSGVVETQYF; D gene: .; J gene: TRBJ2-5; clone size: many; V gene: TRBV27
CDR3 DNA: TGTGCCAGCTCCCAACGAAGCGAGACCGGGGAGCTGTTTTTT; CDR3 protein: CASSQRSETGELFF; D gene: .; J gene: TRBJ2-2; clone size: many; V gene: TRBV18
CDR3 DNA: TGTGCCAGCAGCCTGGCTAGCGGGAGAACAGATACGCAGTATTTT; CDR3 protein: CASSLASGRTDTQYF; D gene: TRBD2; J gene: TRBJ2-3; clone size: many; V gene: TRBV7-9
CDR3 DNA: TGTGCCAGCTCACCAAACACCGGGACAGCTTACGAGCAGTACTTC; CDR3 protein: CASSPNTGTAYEQYF; D gene: TRBD1; J gene: TRBJ2-7; clone size: many; V gene: TRBV18
CDR3 DNA: TGTGCCAGCAGCTTACAGCCTCCGGAGACCCAGTACTTC; CDR3 protein: CASSLQPPETQYF; D gene: .; J gene: TRBJ2-5; clone size: many; V gene: TRBV7-2
CDR3 DNA: TGCAGTGCCCATAGAGACTCCTACGAGCAGTACTTC; CDR3 protein: CSAHRDSYEQYF; D gene: .; J gene: TRBJ2-7; clone size: .; V gene: TRBV20-1
CDR3 DNA: .; CDR3 protein: CASSPHQTGGFGEGYTF; D gene: .; J gene: TRBJ1-2; clone size: .; V gene: TRBV7-2
CDR3 DNA: TGTGCCAGCAGCTCTACTAGCGCCGGGGAGCTGTTTTTT; CDR3 protein: CASSSTSAGELFF; D gene: TRBD2; J gene: TRBJ2-2; clone size: few; V gene: TRBV7-3
CDR3 DNA: TGTGCCAGCAGCTTAGTGTGGGGACAGGGAAACATTCAGTACTTC; CDR3 protein: CASSLVWGQGNIQYF; D gene: TRBD1; J gene: TRBJ2-4; clone size: many; V gene: TRBV7-2
CDR3 DNA: TGTGCCACCAGCAGTCTGGAGGACTATCCCGAGGACCAGTACTTC; CDR3 protein: CATSSLEDYPEDQYF; D gene: .; J gene: TRBJ2-5; clone size: many; V gene: TRBV15
CDR3 DNA: TGCAGTGCTAGAGAGGGGCAGGGGGTATTTTTAGAGACCCAGTACTTC; CDR3 protein: CSAREGQGVFLETQYF; D gene: TRBD1; J gene: TRBJ2-5; clone size: few; V gene: TRBV20-1
CDR3 DNA: TGTGCCATCAGTGAGGCGTATGAGCAGTTCTTC; CDR3 protein: CAISEAYEQFF; D gene: .; J gene: TRBJ2-1; clone size: .; V gene: TRBV10-3
CDR3 DNA: TGCAGTGCTACCCGAGGGGGAGGCGGCAATCAGCCCCAGCATTTT; CDR3 protein: CSATRGGGGNQPQHF; D gene: .; J gene: TRBJ1-5; clone size: few; V gene: TRBV20-1
CDR3 DNA: TGTGCCACCCGAGACGAGAACTACGAGCAGTACTTC; CDR3 protein: CATRDENYEQYF; D gene: .; J gene: TRBJ2-7; clone size: .; V gene: TRBV24-1
CDR3 DNA: TGCAGCCCAGGGACAGATCAAGAGACCCAGTACTTC; CDR3 protein: CSPGTDQETQYF; D gene: TRBD1; J gene: TRBJ2-5; clone size: many; V gene: TRBV29-1
CDR3 DNA: TGCGCCAGCAGCGTTGGCCCCGGCAGCTCCTACAATGAGCAGTTCTTC; CDR3 protein: CASSVGPGSSYNEQFF; D gene: .; J gene: TRBJ2-1; clone size: .; V gene: TRBV5-1
CDR3 DNA: TGCAGCGGTGGGACAGTCCTCGGCGGCACTGAAGCTTTCTTT; CDR3 protein: CSGGTVLGGTEAFF; D gene: TRBD1; J gene: TRBJ1-1; clone size: few; V gene: TRBV29-1
CDR3 DNA: TGTGCCAGCAGTTCCCGCAGGGGAGTTGATGAAAAACTGTTTTTT; CDR3 protein: CASSSRRGVDEKLFF; D gene: .; J gene: TRBJ1-4; clone size: few; V gene: TRBV27
CDR3 DNA: TGTGCCAGCAGCTTAGGGTCCGGGGAGCAGTACTTC; CDR3 protein: CASSLGSGEQYF; D gene: .; J gene: TRBJ2-7; clone size: .; V gene: TRBV7-8
CDR3 DNA: TGCGCCAGCAGCGAAGCGACGGGCGCAGATACGCAGTATTTT; CDR3 protein: CASSEATGADTQYF; D gene: .; J gene: TRBJ2-3; clone size: many; V gene: TRBV5-1
CDR3 DNA: TGTGCCAGCAGATCTCAGACTAACTATGGCTACACCTTC; CDR3 protein: CASRSQTNYGYTF; D gene: .; J gene: TRBJ1-2; clone size: many; V gene: TRBV28
CDR3 DNA: TGTGCCAGCAGCGGACAAGGGAGGTACGAGCAGTACTTC; CDR3 protein: CASSGQGRYEQYF; D gene: .; J gene: TRBJ2-7; clone size: .; V gene: TRBV5-4
CDR3 DNA: TGTGCCAGCAGCTTTGCCCCCGGCATAGTGGCGCCGGGCGAGCAGTACTTC; CDR3 protein: CASSFAPGIVAPGEQYF; D gene: .; J gene: TRBJ2-7; clone size: few; V gene: TRBV3-1
CDR3 DNA: TGTGCCAGCACCTTTCCTCTTGGTGAAGCTTTCTTT; CDR3 protein: CASTFPLGEAFF; D gene: .; J gene: TRBJ1-1; clone size: many; V gene: TRBV12-3/TRBV12-4
CDR3 DNA: TGTGCCAGCAGACTAGCGGGATCACGTGAGCAGTTCTTC; CDR3 protein: CASRLAGSREQFF; D gene: TRBD2; J gene: TRBJ2-1; clone size: .; V gene: TRBV6-1
CDR3 DNA: TGTGCCAGCAGCACCGACAGGGTTGCTGGCTACACCTTC; CDR3 protein: CASSTDRVAGYTF; D gene: TRBD1; J gene: TRBJ1-2; clone size: many; V gene: TRBV7-2
CDR3 DNA: TGCGCCAGCAGCCTACAGGGTCCCCACGAGCAGTACTTC; CDR3 protein: CASSLQGPHEQYF; D gene: .; J gene: TRBJ2-7; clone size: few; V gene: TRBV5-1
CDR3 DNA: TGCGCCAGCCGCCTAGCGGACGCCTACAATGAGCAGTTCTTC; CDR3 protein: CASRLADAYNEQFF; D gene: TRBD2; J gene: TRBJ2-1; clone size: many; V gene: TRBV5-1
CDR3 DNA: TGTGCCAGCAGCTCCCAGGGTTGGTCAGGGGGCTATTACGAGCAGTACTTC; CDR3 protein: CASSSQGWSGGYYEQYF; D gene: TRBD1; J gene: TRBJ2-7; clone size: few; V gene: TRBV7-8
CDR3 DNA: TGTGCCAGCAGGGCTCAGTGGAGGTCGAACACTGAAGCTTTCTTT; CDR3 protein: CASRAQWRSNTEAFF; D gene: .; J gene: TRBJ1-1; clone size: many; V gene: TRBV28
CDR3 DNA: TGCGCCAGCTCTCCGGGCGGGGCGCCAGATACGCAGTATTTT; CDR3 protein: CASSPGGAPDTQYF; D gene: .; J gene: TRBJ2-3; clone size: many; V gene: TRBV5-1
CDR3 DNA: TGTGCCAGCAGACCTAGCGGGAGGTTCGATGAGCAGTTCTTC; CDR3 protein: CASRPSGRFDEQFF; D gene: TRBD2; J gene: TRBJ2-1; clone size: .; V gene: TRBV6-1
CDR3 DNA: TGTGCCAGCAGCCAACGGACTAGCGGGATAACCTCCTACGAGCAGTACTTC; CDR3 protein: CASSQRTSGITSYEQYF; D gene: TRBD2; J gene: TRBJ2-7; clone size: .; V gene: TRBV4-2
CDR3 DNA: TGTGCCAGCAGCCAAGTAACTAGCGGGGTACAGTTCTTC; CDR3 protein: CASSQVTSGVQFF; D gene: TRBD2; J gene: TRBJ2-1; clone size: few; V gene: TRBV3-1